Listed below are T cell receptor beta chains from one sample, sequenced in a study of Graves' ophthalmopathy and Graves' hyperthyroidism. MiXCR, run by TCRdb on the multiplex PCR reads, gives a single entry per CDR3 protein. The sample consists of 660,000 or so distinct CDR3 sequences, just over 40% of them appearing once. Specimen: peripheral blood. The receptors originated from an adult man with Graves' ophthalmopathy. Each CDR3 is given with its conserved first and last residue. D genes are given only for firm matches. Rows give clone size only sometimes, using once, few, many, or a class for an expanded clone.

v_call,clone_size,d_call,j_call,cdr3_aa,cdr3_nt
TRBV7-2,-,-,TRBJ1-1,CASSLGTVGGRGAFF,TGTGCCAGCAGCTTAGGGACAGTCGGAGGTAGGGGAGCTTTCTTT
TRBV5-1,few,TRBD2,TRBJ2-7,CASSLYTTSTSGSLDEQYF,TGCGCCAGCAGCTTGTACACGACCTCCACTAGCGGGAGTCTTGACGAGCAGTACTTC
TRBV2,-,-,TRBJ2-7,CASSGRTGPSRGFAYEQYF,TGTGCCAGCAGCGGACGGACTGGGCCTTCGCGGGGCTTTGCCTACGAGCAGTACTTC
TRBV20-1,-,-,TRBJ2-3,CSASGMAAGVGDTQYF,TGCAGTGCTAGTGGGATGGCGGCGGGTGTTGGAGATACGCAGTATTTT
TRBV7-9,once,-,TRBJ2-7,CASSQEVEVRGGYEQYF,TGTGCCAGCAGCCAAGAAGTGGAGGTTAGAGGAGGCTACGAGCAGTACTTC
TRBV5-1,-,-,TRBJ2-5,CASSQGGRVQETQYF,TGCGCCAGCAGCCAGGGTGGCCGTGTTCAGGAGACCCAGTACTTC
TRBV7-9,-,-,TRBJ2-2,CASMGRNTGELFF,TGTGCCAGCATGGGCCGGAACACCGGGGAGCTGTTTTTT
TRBV19,few,-,TRBJ2-7,CASSIAGRGPYEQYF,TGTGCCAGTAGTATAGCTGGGCGGGGCCCCTACGAGCAGTACTTC
TRBV7-8,many,TRBD1,TRBJ1-1,CASSLGTGGAGTEAFF,TGTGCCAGCAGCTTAGGGACAGGGGGCGCGGGCACTGAAGCTTTCTTT
TRBV29-1,-,-,TRBJ1-2,CSVEVGGNGYTF,TGCAGCGTTGAAGTGGGGGGGAATGGCTACACCTTC
TRBV20-1,many,TRBD2,TRBJ2-5,CSARGTSGMETQYF,TGCAGTGCTAGGGGGACTAGCGGGATGGAGACCCAGTACTTC
TRBV10-2,-,-,TRBJ1-3,CASSDPTAGNTIYF,TGCGCCAGCAGTGATCCGACAGCTGGAAACACCATATATTTT
TRBV7-2,-,-,TRBJ2-2,CASSALKGLTGELFF,TGTGCCAGCAGCGCGCTAAAGGGACTCACCGGGGAGCTGTTTTTT
TRBV7-8,-,-,TRBJ2-5,CAWSLGGPKETQYF,TGTGCCTGGAGTTTGGGGGGGCCCAAAGAGACCCAGTACTTC
TRBV20-1,-,-,TRBJ1-1,CSARTGGGGLIGAFF,TGCAGTGCTAGAACGGGGGGCGGGGGTTTAATAGGAGCTTTCTTT
TRBV7-6,-,-,TRBJ1-2,CASSPLGEVYNGYTF,TGTGCCAGCAGCCCGTTAGGGGAGGTGTACAATGGCTACACCTTC
TRBV25-1,-,-,TRBJ2-5,CASSDRDTPKVEETQHF,TGTGCCAGCAGTGATAGGGACACGCCGAAGGTAGAGGAGACCCAGCACTTC
TRBV5-8,many,-,TRBJ2-5,CASSPQFETQYF,TGTGCCAGCAGCCCCCAGTTTGAGACCCAGTACTTC
TRBV19,many,-,TRBJ1-1,CASRPLDRNTEAFF,TGTGCCAGTAGGCCCCTGGACAGGAACACTGAAGCTTTCTTT
TRBV6-5,few,-,TRBJ2-7,CASSEVAGGYEQYF,TGTGCCAGCAGTGAAGTTGCAGGAGGTTACGAGCAGTACTTC
TRBV7-6,-,TRBD2,TRBJ2-5,CASSVRLAGGETQYF,TGTGCCAGCAGCGTACGACTAGCGGGAGGAGAGACCCAGTACTTC
TRBV12-5,many,-,TRBJ1-1,CASGLVLGREWNTEAFF,TGTGCTAGTGGTTTGGTACTGGGCAGGGAATGGAACACTGAAGCTTTCTTT
TRBV6-4,-,TRBD2,TRBJ2-2,CASSASGGYTGELFF,TGTGCCAGCAGTGCTAGCGGGGGGTACACCGGGGAGCTGTTTTTT
TRBV29-1,-,-,TRBJ2-5,CSVGQQGSKETQYF,TGCAGCGTAGGACAGCAGGGAAGCAAAGAGACCCAGTACTTC
TRBV2,-,-,TRBJ2-7,CASRTPSGRQYF,TGTGCCAGCAGAACCCCCTCCGGACGGCAGTACTTC
TRBV18,few,-,TRBJ2-5,CASSPRAQGQETQYF,TGTGCCAGCTCACCAAGAGCACAAGGGCAAGAGACCCAGTACTTC
TRBV12-3/TRBV12-4,-,-,TRBJ2-7,CAGSSGSSYEQYF,TGTGCCGGCAGTTCCGGATCAAGCTACGAGCAGTACTTC
TRBV7-2,-,TRBD2,TRBJ2-5,CASSLEPLASHGGTQYF,TGTGCCAGCAGCTTAGAACCACTAGCGAGCCATGGAGGGACCCAGTACTTC
TRBV24-1,many,-,TRBJ1-5,CATSDSGQTISNQPQHF,TGTGCCACCAGTGATTCGGGGCAGACAATTAGCAATCAGCCCCAGCATTTT
TRBV29-1,-,TRBD2,TRBJ2-7,CSVGAGPYEQYF,TGCAGCGTTGGAGCGGGGCCCTACGAGCAGTACTTC
TRBV7-2,many,-,TRBJ1-1,CTSSSAYTEAFF,TGTACCAGCAGCTCGGCCTACACTGAAGCTTTCTTT
TRBV12-1,-,-,TRBJ2-7,CASSFDREAGGHLSYEQYF,TGTGCCAGCAGCTTTGACAGGGAAGCGGGAGGCCACCTCTCCTACGAGCAGTACTTC
TRBV11-2,many,-,TRBJ2-7,CASSLSAGNSYEQYF,TGTGCCAGCAGCTTATCTGCCGGGAACTCCTACGAGCAGTACTTC
TRBV6-5,-,-,TRBJ2-2,CASSEVGWGNTGELFF,TGTGCCAGCAGTGAAGTCGGTTGGGGTAACACCGGGGAGCTGTTTTTT
TRBV4-1,many,-,TRBJ1-4,CASSQLPTGEKLFF,TGCGCCAGCAGCCAACTCCCTACAGGCGAAAAACTGTTTTTT
TRBV9,few,TRBD1,TRBJ1-6,CASSRDRDRVDSPLHF,TGTGCCAGCAGCCGGGATCGGGACAGGGTGGATTCACCCCTCCACTTT
TRBV7-2,many,TRBD2,TRBJ2-7,CASSTGTSGSPYEQYF,TGTGCCAGCAGCACAGGGACTAGCGGGAGCCCATACGAGCAGTACTTC
TRBV12-3/TRBV12-4,-,-,TRBJ2-5,CASGFGPREETQYF,TGTGCTAGTGGTTTCGGTCCGAGGGAAGAGACCCAGTACTTC
TRBV2,many,-,TRBJ2-7,CASRQGRGVYEQYF,TGTGCCAGCAGGCAGGGGAGAGGAGTCTACGAGCAGTACTTC
TRBV7-8,many,TRBD2,TRBJ2-7,CASSLSTSGGPGKLYF,TGTGCCAGCAGCTTAAGCACTAGCGGGGGCCCCGGAAAGCTGTACTTC
TRBV14,many,TRBD1,TRBJ1-6,CASREQGAVSPLHF,TGTGCCAGCAGGGAACAGGGGGCTGTGTCACCCCTCCACTTT
TRBV11-2,-,-,TRBJ2-7,CASSAPGTQGSYEQYF,TGTGCCAGCAGCGCCCCCGGGACGCAAGGCTCCTACGAGCAGTACTTC
TRBV7-8,-,-,TRBJ2-1,CASSLERTDTKQFF,TGTGCCAGCAGCTTAGAGAGAACAGACACGAAGCAGTTCTTC
TRBV9,many,-,TRBJ2-6,CASSEGVAGANVLTF,TGTGCCAGCAGCGAAGGGGTTGCTGGGGCCAACGTCCTGACTTTC
TRBV29-1,-,TRBD1,TRBJ1-5,CSVDPGGGVTQHF,TGCAGCGTTGACCCAGGGGGTGGAGTGACCCAGCATTTT
TRBV12-5,-,-,TRBJ2-5,CASMDSVGVSQYF,TGTGCCAGCATGGACTCGGTAGGGGTGTCCCAGTACTTC
TRBV6-6,few,-,TRBJ1-4,CASRYRDRNEKLFF,TGTGCCAGCAGATATCGAGACAGGAATGAAAAACTGTTTTTT
TRBV19,few,-,TRBJ1-2,CASSPYEVRTYGYTF,TGTGCCAGTAGCCCATACGAGGTACGGACCTATGGCTACACCTTC
TRBV2,many,-,TRBJ1-1,CASSETNTEAFF,TGTGCCAGCAGTGAAACGAACACTGAAGCTTTCTTT
TRBV2,many,-,TRBJ1-1,CASSVTASLNTEAFF,TGTGCCAGCAGTGTAACTGCCAGCCTGAACACTGAAGCTTTCTTT
TRBV7-9,-,-,TRBJ2-7,CASSPSGHSYEQYF,TGTGCCAGCAGCCCATCAGGGCACTCCTACGAGCAGTACTTC
TRBV7-8,many,-,TRBJ2-2,CASSSDPGWTGELFF,TGTGCCAGCAGCTCTGACCCTGGATGGACCGGGGAGCTGTTTTTT
TRBV5-1,-,TRBD2,TRBJ2-2,CASSPRGTRFAGELFF,TGCGCCAGCAGCCCCCGGGGGACTAGGTTCGCCGGGGAGCTGTTTTTT